The 15 T cell receptor beta chains below come from one sample, sequenced in a study of cytomegalovirus exposure and HLA in healthy donors (dated by TCRdb to about 2017). The library was prepared using the immunoSEQ multiplex PCR assay. For the multiplex PCR, a mixture combining 60 forward primers for TCR Vbeta segments and 13 reverse primers for TCR Jbeta segments was used. TCRdb stores this immuneACCESS table with in-frame sequences only. Part of the clones is absent; in the studies checked, under half of the shortfall reflects unresolved V genes, and no reason is known for the rest. The sample data list tens of thousands of clones, and roughly 80% of these were observed just once. The ten largest clones represent approximately 21% of the sample. The sequencing input was PBMCs. These receptors were taken from a woman in her twenties or thirties in good health and CMV-seropositive.

The chain couples TRBV6-5 to TRBJ2-1; 12 bases agree with TRBD1. The J segment lost 9 bases and the V segment lost 6 bases, leaving 6 bases of the junction unmatched. The germline V gene has CDR1 MNHEY and CDR2 SVGAGI. There are 14 residues in the CDR3. The CDR3 DNA follows: TGTGCCAGCAGGGGGACAGGGGGCGAGGTTGAGCAGTTCTTC. This gives the protein CASRGTGGEVEQFF.

V gene TRBV30 combines with J gene TRBJ2-5; D call uncertain. Germline V gene lookup returns CDR1 GTSNPN and CDR2 SVGIG (reference sequence). The CDR3 length is 12 residues. The V and J ends lost 0 bases and 4 bases respectively, with 6 bases between them. The DNA of the CDR3 is TGTGCCTGGAGTGTGAGTATAGAGACCCAGTACTTC. It is translated as CAWSVSIETQYF.

This chain joins TRBV29-1 and TRBJ2-7; D ambiguous. V was cut by 4 bases and J by 2 bases, with 6 bases left in between. This CDR3 comprises 11 residues. CDR1 is SQVTM, CDR2 ANQGSEA, per germline. CDR3 region: CSVVQAYEQYF. DNA of the CDR3: TGCAGCGTTGTTCAGGCCTACGAGCAGTACTTC.

The CDR3 DNA sequence: TGTGCCAGCAGTTACTCCTCGGGAGGGCTCCATGAGCAGTTCTTC. Translation: CASSYSSGGLHEQFF. This sequence joins TRBV6-5 and TRBJ2-1, with 8 bases lining up with TRBD2. The germline V gene has CDR1 MNHEY and CDR2 SVGAGI. CDR3 length: 15 amino acids. Trimming cost V 0 bases and J 8 bases; bases outside gene matches: 6.

V is TRBV5-1 and J is TRBJ2-2, with 11 bases aligning to TRBD2. The CDR3 is 16 residues long. CDR1 is SGHRS, CDR2 YFSETQ, per germline. V shed 4 bases and J 1 base; nucleotides not matched to a gene: 3. CDR3 DNA sequence: TGCGCCAGCAGCCCTACTAGCGGGAGGAACACCGGGGAGCTGTTTTTT. Translating it yields CASSPTSGRNTGELFF. Filled out from reference TRBV5-1 and TRBJ2-2, the complete variable domain reads KAGVTQTPRYLIKTRGQQVTLSCSPISGHRSVSWYQQTPGQGLQFLFEYFSETQRNKGNFPGRFSGRQFSNSRSEMNVSTLELGDSALYLCASSPTSGRNTGELFFGEGSRLTVL.

This chain uses TRBV9 with TRBJ1-2; D not resolved. The V gene lost 4 bases and the J gene lost 7 bases, with 14 bases spanning the gap. CDR1 SGDLS and CDR2 YYNGEE come from the germline V gene. CDR3 length: 13 amino acids. The CDR3 loop is CASSPGRVAGYTF. The CDR3 nucleotides read TGTGCCAGCAGCCCCGGGAGGGTGGCTGGCTACACCTTC.

The chain employs TRBV10-2 and TRBJ1-1; D not certain. Germline assignment: CDR1 WSHSY and CDR2 SAAADI. The CDR3 extends over 10 amino acids. V shed 8 bases and J shed 4 bases, with 5 bases lying between them. As DNA, the CDR3 is TGCGCCAGCGGAGCCACTGAAGCTTTCTTT. It specifies CASGATEAFF.

The chain recombines TRBV29-1 with TRBJ2-5; 7 positions match TRBD2. Germline assignment: CDR1 SQVTM and CDR2 ANQGSEA. The CDR3 has 11 amino acids. V lost 6 bases and J lost 5; bases outside the gene matches: 3. The CDR3 DNA reads TGCAGCGTGCGGCGGGGGGAGACCCAGTACTTC. Encoded protein: CSVRRGETQYF. The full variable domain, with the rest looked up from reference TRBV29-1 and TRBJ2-5, is SAVISQKPSRDICQRGTSLTIQCQVDSQVTMMFWYRQQPGQSLTLIATANQGSEATYESGFVIDKFPISRPNLTFSTLTVSNMSPEDSSIYLCSVRRGETQYFGPGTRLLVL.

The chain joins TRBV30 to TRBJ2-7; a possible D gene is TRBD2 (6 bases). The CDR3 totals 14 residues. The germline V gene encodes CDR1 GTSNPN and CDR2 SVGIG (reference sequence). Trimming took 1 base from V and 4 from J, leaving 14 bases between them. For the CDR3, the DNA is TGTGCCTGGAGTGGCCTAGCGTTCACTTACGAGCAGTACTTC. Its translation: CAWSGLAFTYEQYF.

This chain uses TRBV7-9 with TRBJ1-2; D gene unclear. CDR3 length: 13 residues. Trimming removed 5 bases from V and 6 bases from J, with 13 bases in between. Germline assignment: CDR1 SEHNR and CDR2 FQNEAQ (reference sequence). CDR3 nucleotide sequence: TGTGCCAGCAGCCATTTGGCAGGCAATGGCTACACCTTC. As protein: CASSHLAGNGYTF.

The chain has TRBV2 and TRBJ1-2; D unclear. The CDR3 spans 10 residues. Looked up from germline, CDR1 is SNHLY and CDR2 is FYNNEI. The V end was cut by 7 bases, the J end by 4 bases, with 4 bases between. The CDR3, as DNA: TGTGCCAGCAAGAGCTATGGCTACACCTTC. Translation: CASKSYGYTF. The full variable domain, its missing parts supplied by reference TRBV2 and TRBJ1-2, is EPEVTQTPSHQVTQMGQEVILRCVPISNHLYFYWYRQILGQKVEFLVSFYNNEISEKSEIFDDQFSVERPDGSNFTLKIRSTKLEDSAMYFCASKSYGYTFGSGTRLTVV.

The V and J genes are TRBV7-2 and TRBJ2-7; D is unclear. This CDR3 comprises 12 residues. The germline gives CDR1 SGHTA, CDR2 FQGNSA. Trimming stripped 1 base from V and 11 bases from J, with 12 bases between. CDR3 amino acids: CASSLGAGSEYF. The CDR3 DNA reads as TGTGCCAGCAGCTTAGGTGCAGGTTCGGAGTACTTC. Full variable domain (rest looked up from reference TRBV7-2 and TRBJ2-7): GAGVSQSPSNKVTEKGKDVELRCDPISGHTALYWYRQSLGQGLEFLIYFQGNSAPDKSGLPSDRFSAERTGGSVSTLTIQRTQQEDSAVYLCASSLGAGSEYFGPGTRLTVT.

V and J are TRBV29-1 and TRBJ1-1; tentative D call: TRBD1 (5 bases). V was cut by 8 bases and J by 4 bases, with 14 bases left in between. CDR1 SQVTM and CDR2 ANQGSEA come from the germline V gene. This CDR3 contains 12 residues. The CDR3 region is CSYRGGGTEAFF. For the CDR3, the DNA is TGCAGCTACCGTGGGGGAGGCACTGAAGCTTTCTTT.

This clone has a handful of counts. This rearrangement joins TRBV5-1 to TRBJ1-1; TRBD1 aligns across 7 bases. The CDR3 loop spans 15 amino acids. CDR1 and CDR2 (germline): SGHRS, YFSETQ. The ends lost 0 bases at V and 3 bases at J; junction bases unmatched: 5. The CDR3 region is CASSLGGGRDTEAFF. CDR3 coding DNA: TGCGCCAGCAGCTTGGGAGGGGGCCGGGACACTGAAGCTTTCTTT.

There are a few counts of this clone. The rearrangement uses TRBV14 and TRBJ2-7; TRBD2 matches 10 bases. The CDR3 length is 15 residues. Germline loops: CDR1 SGHDN, CDR2 FVKESK. Trimming took 1 base from V and 3 from J; bases not matched to a gene: 3. CDR3 DNA sequence: TGTGCCAGCAGCCAAGCTCGGACTAGCGGCTACGAGCAGTACTTC. Translated, it gives CASSQARTSGYEQYF.